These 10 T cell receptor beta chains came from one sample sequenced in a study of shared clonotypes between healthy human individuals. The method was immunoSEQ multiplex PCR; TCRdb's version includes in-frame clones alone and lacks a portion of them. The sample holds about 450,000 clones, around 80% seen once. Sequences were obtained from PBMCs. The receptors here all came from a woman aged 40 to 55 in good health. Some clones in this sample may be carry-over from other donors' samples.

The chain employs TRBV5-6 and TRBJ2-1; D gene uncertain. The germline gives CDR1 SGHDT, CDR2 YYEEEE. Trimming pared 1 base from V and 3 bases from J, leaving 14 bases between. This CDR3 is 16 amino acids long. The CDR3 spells CASSLYGVQGYNEQFF. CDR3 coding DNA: TGTGCCAGCAGCTTGTATGGCGTTCAAGGCTACAATGAGCAGTTCTTC.

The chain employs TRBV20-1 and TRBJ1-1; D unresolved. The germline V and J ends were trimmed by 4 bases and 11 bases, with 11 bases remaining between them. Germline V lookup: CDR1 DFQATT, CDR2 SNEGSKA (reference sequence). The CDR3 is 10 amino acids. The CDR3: CSAKDGWAFF. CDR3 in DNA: TGCAGTGCTAAAGATGGGTGGGCTTTCTTT.

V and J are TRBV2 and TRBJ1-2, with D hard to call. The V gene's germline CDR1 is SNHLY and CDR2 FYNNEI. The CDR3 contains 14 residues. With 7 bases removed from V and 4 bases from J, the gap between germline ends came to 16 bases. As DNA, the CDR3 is TGTGCCAGCACCGGAGACACCCCTGGCTATGGCTACACCTTC. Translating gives CASTGDTPGYGYTF. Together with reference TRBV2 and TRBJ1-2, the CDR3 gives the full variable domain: EPEVTQTPSHQVTQMGQEVILRCVPISNHLYFYWYRQILGQKVEFLVSFYNNEISEKSEIFDDQFSVERPDGSNFTLKIRSTKLEDSAMYFCASTGDTPGYGYTFGSGTRLTVV.

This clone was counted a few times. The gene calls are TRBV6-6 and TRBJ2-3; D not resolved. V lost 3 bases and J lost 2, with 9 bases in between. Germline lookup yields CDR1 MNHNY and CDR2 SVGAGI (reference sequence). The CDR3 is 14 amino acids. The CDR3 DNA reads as TGTGCCAGCAGTTATTACCGAGACACAGATACGCAGTATTTT. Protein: CASSYYRDTDTQYF.

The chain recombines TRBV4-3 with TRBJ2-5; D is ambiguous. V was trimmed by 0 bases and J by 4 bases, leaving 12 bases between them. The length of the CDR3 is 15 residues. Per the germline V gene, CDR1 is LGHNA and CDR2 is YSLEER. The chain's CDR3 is CASSQEGTPRETQYF. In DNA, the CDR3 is TGCGCCAGCAGCCAAGAGGGCACACCGCGAGAGACCCAGTACTTC.

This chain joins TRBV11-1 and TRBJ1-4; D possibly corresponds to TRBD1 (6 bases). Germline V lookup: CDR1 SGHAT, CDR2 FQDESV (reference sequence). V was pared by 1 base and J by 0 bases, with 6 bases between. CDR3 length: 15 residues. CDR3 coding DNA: TGTGCCAGCAGCTTAGGGACAGCAACTAATGAAAAACTGTTTTTT. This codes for CASSLGTATNEKLFF.

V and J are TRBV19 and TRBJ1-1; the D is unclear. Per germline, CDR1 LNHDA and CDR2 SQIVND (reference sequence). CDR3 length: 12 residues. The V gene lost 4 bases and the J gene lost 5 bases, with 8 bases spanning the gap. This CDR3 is CASSTLRTEAFF. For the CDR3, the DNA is TGTGCCAGTAGTACCCTCCGTACTGAAGCTTTCTTT.

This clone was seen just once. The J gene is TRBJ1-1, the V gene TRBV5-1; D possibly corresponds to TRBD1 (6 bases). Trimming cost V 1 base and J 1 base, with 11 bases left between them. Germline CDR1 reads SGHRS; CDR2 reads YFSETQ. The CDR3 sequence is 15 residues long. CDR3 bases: TGCGCCAGCAGCTTGTGGGGGCCGCCGAACACTGAAGCTTTCTTT. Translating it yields CASSLWGPPNTEAFF.

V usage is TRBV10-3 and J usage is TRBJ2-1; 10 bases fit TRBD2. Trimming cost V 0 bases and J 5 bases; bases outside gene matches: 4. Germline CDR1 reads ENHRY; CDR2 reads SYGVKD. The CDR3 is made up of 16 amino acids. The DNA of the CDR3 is TGTGCCATCAGTGAGTCAGGGAGCGGGAGGGACAATGAGCAGTTCTTC. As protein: CAISESGSGRDNEQFF.

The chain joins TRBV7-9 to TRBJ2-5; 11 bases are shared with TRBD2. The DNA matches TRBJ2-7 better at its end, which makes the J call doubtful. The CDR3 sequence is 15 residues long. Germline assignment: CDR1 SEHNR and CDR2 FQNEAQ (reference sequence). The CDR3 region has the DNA TGTGCCAGCAGCTTCCTAGCGGGAGGCAACTACGAGCAGTACTTC. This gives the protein CASSFLAGGNYEQYF.